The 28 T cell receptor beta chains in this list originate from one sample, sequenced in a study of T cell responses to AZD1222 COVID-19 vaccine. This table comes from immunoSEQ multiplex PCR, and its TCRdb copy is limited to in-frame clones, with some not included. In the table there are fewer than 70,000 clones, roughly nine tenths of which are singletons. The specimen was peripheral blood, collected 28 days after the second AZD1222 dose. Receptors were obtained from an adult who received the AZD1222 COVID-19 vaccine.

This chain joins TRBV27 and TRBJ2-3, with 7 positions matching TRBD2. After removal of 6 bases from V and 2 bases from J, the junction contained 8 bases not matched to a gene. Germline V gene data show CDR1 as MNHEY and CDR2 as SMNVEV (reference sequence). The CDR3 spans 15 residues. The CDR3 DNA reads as TGTGCCAGCAGAATGACTAGCAGGCACACAGATACGCAGTATTTT. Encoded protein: CASRMTSRHTDTQYF.

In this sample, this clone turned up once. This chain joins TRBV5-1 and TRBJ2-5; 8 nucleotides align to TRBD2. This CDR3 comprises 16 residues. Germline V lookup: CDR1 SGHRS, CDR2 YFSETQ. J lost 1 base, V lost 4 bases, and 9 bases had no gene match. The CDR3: CASSPSTGGAQETQYF. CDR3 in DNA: TGCGCCAGCAGCCCATCCACCGGGGGGGCCCAAGAGACCCAGTACTTC.

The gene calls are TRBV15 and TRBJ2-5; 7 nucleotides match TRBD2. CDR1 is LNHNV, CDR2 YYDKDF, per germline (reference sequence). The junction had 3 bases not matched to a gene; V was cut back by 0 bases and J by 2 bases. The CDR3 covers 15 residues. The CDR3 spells CATSRDNGGQETQYF. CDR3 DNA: TGTGCCACCAGCAGAGATAACGGGGGGCAAGAGACCCAGTACTTC.

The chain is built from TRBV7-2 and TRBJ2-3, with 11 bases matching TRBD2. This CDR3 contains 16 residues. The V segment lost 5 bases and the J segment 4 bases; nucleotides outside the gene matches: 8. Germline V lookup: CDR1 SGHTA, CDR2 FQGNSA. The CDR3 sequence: CASSPKVAGGPDTQYF. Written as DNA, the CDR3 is TGTGCCAGCAGCCCCAAAGTAGCGGGAGGGCCAGATACGCAGTATTTT. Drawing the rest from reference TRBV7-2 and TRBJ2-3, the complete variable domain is GAGVSQSPSNKVTEKGKDVELRCDPISGHTALYWYRQSLGQGLEFLIYFQGNSAPDKSGLPSDRFSAERTGGSVSTLTIQRTQQEDSAVYLCASSPKVAGGPDTQYFGPGTRLTVL.

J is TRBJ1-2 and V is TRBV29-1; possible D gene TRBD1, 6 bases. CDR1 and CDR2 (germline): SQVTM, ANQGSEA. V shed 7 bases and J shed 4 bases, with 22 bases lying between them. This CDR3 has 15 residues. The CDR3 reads CSASGGPRALYGYTF. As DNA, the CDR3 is TGCAGCGCGAGTGGGGGCCCCCGGGCCCTCTATGGCTACACCTTC.

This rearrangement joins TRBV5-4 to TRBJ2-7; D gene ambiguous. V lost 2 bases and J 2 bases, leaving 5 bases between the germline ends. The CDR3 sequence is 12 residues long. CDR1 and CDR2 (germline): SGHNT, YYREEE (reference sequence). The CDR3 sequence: CASSFPTYEQYF. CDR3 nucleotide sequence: TGTGCCAGCAGCTTTCCTACCTACGAGCAGTACTTC.

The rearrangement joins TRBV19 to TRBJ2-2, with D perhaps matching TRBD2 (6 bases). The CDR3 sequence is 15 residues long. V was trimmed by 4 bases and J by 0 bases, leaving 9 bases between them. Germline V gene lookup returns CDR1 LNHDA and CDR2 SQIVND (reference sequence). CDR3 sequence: CASSSGNANTGELFF. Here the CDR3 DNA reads TGTGCCAGTAGTAGCGGGAACGCGAACACCGGGGAGCTGTTTTTT. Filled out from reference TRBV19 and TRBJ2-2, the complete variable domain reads DGGITQSPKYLFRKEGQNVTLSCEQNLNHDAMYWYRQDPGQGLRLIYYSQIVNDFQKGDIAEGYSVSREKKESFPLTVTSAQKNPTAFYLCASSSGNANTGELFFGEGSRLTVL.

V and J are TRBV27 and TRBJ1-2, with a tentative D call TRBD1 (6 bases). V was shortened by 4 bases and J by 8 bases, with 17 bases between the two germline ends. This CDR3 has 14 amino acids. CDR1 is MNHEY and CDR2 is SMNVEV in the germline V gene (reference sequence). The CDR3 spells CASSSHYRASGYTF. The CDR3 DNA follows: TGTGCCAGCAGTTCCCATTACAGGGCATCAGGCTACACCTTC.

CDR3 DNA: TGTGCCAGCAGCTTAGAGTCGGCATACGAGCAGTACTTC. Amino acids: CASSLESAYEQYF. The chain employs TRBV7-2 and TRBJ2-7; no reliable D call. The V gene's germline CDR1 is SGHTA and CDR2 FQGNSA. V was pared by 1 base and J by 4 bases, with 8 bases between. CDR3 size: 13 residues.

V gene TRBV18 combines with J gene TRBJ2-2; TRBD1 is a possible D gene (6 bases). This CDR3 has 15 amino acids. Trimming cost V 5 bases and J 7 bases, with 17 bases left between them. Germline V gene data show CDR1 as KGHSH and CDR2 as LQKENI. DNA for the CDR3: TGTGCCAGCTCAACCCGGGACAAGTTGAACGGGGAGCTGTTTTTT. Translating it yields CASSTRDKLNGELFF.

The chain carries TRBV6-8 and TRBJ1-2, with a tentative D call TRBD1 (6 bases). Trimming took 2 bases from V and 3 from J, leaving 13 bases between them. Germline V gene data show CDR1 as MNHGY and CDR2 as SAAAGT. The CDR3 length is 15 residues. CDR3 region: CASSYVGGRDYGYTF. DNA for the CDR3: TGTGCCAGCAGTTACGTCGGGGGGCGAGACTATGGCTACACCTTC.

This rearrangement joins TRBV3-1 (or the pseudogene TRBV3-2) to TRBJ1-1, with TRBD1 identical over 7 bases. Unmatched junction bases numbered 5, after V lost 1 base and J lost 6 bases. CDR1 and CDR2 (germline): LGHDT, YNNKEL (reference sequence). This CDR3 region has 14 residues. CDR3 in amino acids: CASSQVDRRAEAFF. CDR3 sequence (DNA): TGTGCCAGCAGCCAAGTGGACAGGCGCGCTGAAGCTTTCTTT.

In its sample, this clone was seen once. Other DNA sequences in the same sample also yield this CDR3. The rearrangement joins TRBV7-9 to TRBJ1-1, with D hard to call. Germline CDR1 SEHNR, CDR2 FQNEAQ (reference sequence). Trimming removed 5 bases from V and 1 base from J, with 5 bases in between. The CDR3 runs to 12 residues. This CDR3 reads CASSPTNTEAFF. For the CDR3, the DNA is TGTGCCAGCAGCCCCACGAACACTGAAGCTTTCTTT.

CDR3 sequence (DNA): TGTGCCAGCAGTGACCCAGGGGGCACGAGCTCCTACAATGAGCAGTTCTTC. Protein: CASSDPGGTSSYNEQFF. The V call is TRBV6-2 or TRBV6-3, the J call TRBJ2-1; 8 bases match TRBD1. The CDR3 sequence is 17 residues long. Germline assignment: CDR1 MNHEY and CDR2 SVGEGT. Trimming removed 5 bases from V and 0 bases from J; junction bases left unmatched: 9.

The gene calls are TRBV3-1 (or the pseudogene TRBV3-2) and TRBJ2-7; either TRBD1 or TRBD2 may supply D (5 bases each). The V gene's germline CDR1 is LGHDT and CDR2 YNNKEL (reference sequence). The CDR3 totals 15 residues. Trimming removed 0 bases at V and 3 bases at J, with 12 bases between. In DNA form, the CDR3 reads TGTGCCAGCAGCCAAGATCCAGGGAGAGACTACGAGCAGTACTTC. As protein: CASSQDPGRDYEQYF.

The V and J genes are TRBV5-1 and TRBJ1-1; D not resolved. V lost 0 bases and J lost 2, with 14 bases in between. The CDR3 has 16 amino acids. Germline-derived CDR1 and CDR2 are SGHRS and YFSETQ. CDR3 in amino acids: CASSLENGNINTEAFF. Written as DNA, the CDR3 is TGCGCCAGCAGCTTGGAAAATGGAAATATTAACACTGAAGCTTTCTTT.

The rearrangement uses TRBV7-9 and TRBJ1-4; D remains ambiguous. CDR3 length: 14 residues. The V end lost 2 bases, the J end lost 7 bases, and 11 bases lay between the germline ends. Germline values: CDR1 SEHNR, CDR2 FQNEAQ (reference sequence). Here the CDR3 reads CASSLSGGGEKLFF. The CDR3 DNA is TGTGCCAGCAGCTTATCTGGTGGTGGTGAAAAACTGTTTTTT.

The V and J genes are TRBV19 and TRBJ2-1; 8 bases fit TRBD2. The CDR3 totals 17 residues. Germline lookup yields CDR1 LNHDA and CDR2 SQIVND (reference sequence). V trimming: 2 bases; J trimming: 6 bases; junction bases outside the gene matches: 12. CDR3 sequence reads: CASSIPGSGSGSNEQFF. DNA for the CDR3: TGTGCCAGTAGTATACCTGGGAGCGGGAGTGGTAGCAATGAGCAGTTCTTC. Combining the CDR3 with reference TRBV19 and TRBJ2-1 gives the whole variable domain DGGITQSPKYLFRKEGQNVTLSCEQNLNHDAMYWYRQDPGQGLRLIYYSQIVNDFQKGDIAEGYSVSREKKESFPLTVTSAQKNPTAFYLCASSIPGSGSGSNEQFFGPGTRLTVL.

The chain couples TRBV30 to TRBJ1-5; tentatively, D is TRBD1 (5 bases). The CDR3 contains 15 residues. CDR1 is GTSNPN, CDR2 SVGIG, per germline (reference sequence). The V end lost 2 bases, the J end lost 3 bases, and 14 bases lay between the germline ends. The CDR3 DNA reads TGTGCCTGGAGTATGGGGGGACGGAACAATCAGCCCCAGCATTTT. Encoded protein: CAWSMGGRNNQPQHF.

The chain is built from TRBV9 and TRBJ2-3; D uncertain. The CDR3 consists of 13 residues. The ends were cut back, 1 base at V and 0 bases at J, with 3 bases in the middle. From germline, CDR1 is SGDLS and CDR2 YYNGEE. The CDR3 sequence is CASSVTSTDTQYF. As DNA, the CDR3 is TGTGCCAGCAGCGTAACTAGCACAGATACGCAGTATTTT.

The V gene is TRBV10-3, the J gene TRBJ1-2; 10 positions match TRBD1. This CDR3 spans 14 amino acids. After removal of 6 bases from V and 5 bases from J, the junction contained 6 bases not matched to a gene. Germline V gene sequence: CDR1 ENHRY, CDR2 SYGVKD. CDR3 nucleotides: TGTGCCATCAGAGCCGGGACAGGGGCTTATGGCTACACCTTC. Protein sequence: CAIRAGTGAYGYTF.

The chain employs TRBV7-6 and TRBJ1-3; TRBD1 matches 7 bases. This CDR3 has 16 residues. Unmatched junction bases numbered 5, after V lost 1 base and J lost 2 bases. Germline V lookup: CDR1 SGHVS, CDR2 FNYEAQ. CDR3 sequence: CASSLDRGRAGNTIYF. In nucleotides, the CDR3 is TGTGCCAGCAGCTTAGACAGGGGTCGGGCTGGAAACACCATATATTTT.

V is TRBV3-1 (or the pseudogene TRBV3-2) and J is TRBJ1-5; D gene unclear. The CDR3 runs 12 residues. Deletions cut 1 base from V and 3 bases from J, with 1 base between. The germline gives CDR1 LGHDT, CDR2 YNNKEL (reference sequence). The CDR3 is CASSQANQPQHF. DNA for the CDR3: TGTGCCAGCAGCCAAGCCAATCAGCCCCAGCATTTT.

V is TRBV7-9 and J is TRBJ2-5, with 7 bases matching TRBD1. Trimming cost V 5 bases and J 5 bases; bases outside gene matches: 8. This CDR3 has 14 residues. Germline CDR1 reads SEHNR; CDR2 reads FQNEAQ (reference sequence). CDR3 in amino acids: CASSQGGVKETQYF. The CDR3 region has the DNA TGTGCCAGCAGCCAAGGGGGCGTAAAGGAGACCCAGTACTTC.

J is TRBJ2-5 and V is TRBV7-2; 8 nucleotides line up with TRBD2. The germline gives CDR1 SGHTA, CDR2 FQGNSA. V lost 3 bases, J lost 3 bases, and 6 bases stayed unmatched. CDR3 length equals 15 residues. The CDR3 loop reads CASSFRSGGEETQYF. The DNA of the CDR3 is TGTGCCAGCAGCTTTCGATCCGGGGGGGAAGAGACCCAGTACTTC.

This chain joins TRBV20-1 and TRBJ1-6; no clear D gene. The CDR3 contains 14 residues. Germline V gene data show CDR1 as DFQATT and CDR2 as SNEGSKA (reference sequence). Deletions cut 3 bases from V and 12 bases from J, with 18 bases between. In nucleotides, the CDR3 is TGCAGTGCTAGTAAGGGCCAGACTAATAGACCCCTCCACTTT. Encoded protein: CSASKGQTNRPLHF.

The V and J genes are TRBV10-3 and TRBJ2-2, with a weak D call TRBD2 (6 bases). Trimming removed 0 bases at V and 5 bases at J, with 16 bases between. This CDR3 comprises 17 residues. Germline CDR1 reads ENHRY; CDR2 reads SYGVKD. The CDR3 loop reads CAISESQIRRDTGELFF. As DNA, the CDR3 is TGTGCCATCAGTGAGTCTCAGATTCGGCGGGATACCGGGGAGCTGTTTTTT.

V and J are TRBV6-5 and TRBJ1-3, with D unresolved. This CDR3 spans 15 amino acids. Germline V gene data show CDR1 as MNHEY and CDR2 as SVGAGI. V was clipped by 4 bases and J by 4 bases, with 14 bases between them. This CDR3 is CASSSAPDPGNTIYF. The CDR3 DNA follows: TGTGCCAGCAGTTCCGCGCCGGACCCGGGAAACACCATATATTTT.